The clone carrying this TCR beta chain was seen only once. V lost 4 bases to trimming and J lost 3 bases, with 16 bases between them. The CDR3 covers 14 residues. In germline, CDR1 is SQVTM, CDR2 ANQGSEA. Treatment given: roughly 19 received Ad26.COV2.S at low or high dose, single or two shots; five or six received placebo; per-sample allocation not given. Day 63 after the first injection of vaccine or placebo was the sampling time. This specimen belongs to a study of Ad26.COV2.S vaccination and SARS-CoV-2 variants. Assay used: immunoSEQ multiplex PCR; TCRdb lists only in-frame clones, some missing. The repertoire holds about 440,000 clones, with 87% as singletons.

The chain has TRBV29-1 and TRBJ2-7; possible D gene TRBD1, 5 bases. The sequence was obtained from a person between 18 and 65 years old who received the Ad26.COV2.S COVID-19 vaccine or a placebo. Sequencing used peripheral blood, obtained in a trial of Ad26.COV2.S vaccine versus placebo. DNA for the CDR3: TGCAGCGTTGTGGGTTCAGGGTTTATCTACGAGCAGTACTTC. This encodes CSVVGSGFIYEQYF.